This TCR beta chain was obtained from a study of blood T cell repertoires in COVID-19 (dated by TCRdb to the early 2020s). Background on the whole study: Samples from collaborators originated in the United States, Italy and Spain and spanned both the acute and convalescent phases of COVID-19. The repertoires were released in a freely available public database meant as a resource for research on the immune response to SARS-CoV-2. The material from the prospective study consisted of cDNA or gDNA derived from T cells, B-cell-depleted T cells, or PBMCs. The samples were drawn from the first 160 participants of the ongoing ImmuneRACE study and from 950 to 1,500 subjects provided by 6 global collaborators. Where HLA class I and class II types were available, the types were taken from metadata supplied by the sample provider, not from assay-based typing. A de-identified subject ID, COVID-19 status, age in years and sex were almost always included in the sample metadata. Subjects who had been exposed to COVID-19, were actively infected with it, or had recovered from it provided the deeply sampled blood TCRbeta repertoires that made up the dataset. The paper's findings and limits, for the study overall: Clinical and demographic metadata were provided uncurated, with the amount varying by source and participant.

TCRbeta CDR3 regions were amplified from genomic DNA by means of the immunoSEQ Assay, a bias-controlled multiplex PCR. Regarding the original processing steps: The number of nucleated cells in each sample was estimated by amplification of reference gene primers within the assay. To quantify the absolute abundance of each unique TCRbeta CDR3 rearrangement, sequence reads were collapsed and filtered. For each sample, productive Simpson clonality was calculated by taking the square root of Simpson's diversity index across productive rearrangements. TCRdb obtained this table from immuneACCESS and retained in-frame rearrangements with V and J assigned. These tables miss some clones; where compared with another copy, unresolved V genes account for less than half of the shortfall, and the remainder is unexplained. V and J calls and clone size are given by that table; D and trimming were obtained from the DNA. The table for this sample lists about 190,000 clones; more than 60% of them were counted only once. The ten most abundant clones make up roughly 14% of the sample.

In the case of this clone: Its target antigen remains unknown. Within one base of it there is no much larger clone, and no base qualities were kept.

Samples from volunteer blood donors who had recovered from COVID-19 were contributed by a second Seattle source. Whole blood was collected in K2EDTA tubes by collaborating institutions according to the institutions' own protocols. Collaborator samples were shipped for TCRbeta analysis as frozen whole blood, isolated PBMCs, or DNA extracted from either sample type. According to the germline V gene, CDR1 reads SGDLS and CDR2 reads YYNGEE. Here V drops 0 bases and J drops 3 bases, and the junction holds 2 bases not matched to any gene. The CDR3 sequence holds 16 residues, the cysteine and phenylalanine included. The read is trimmed to its CDR3 DNA, 48 bases read in frame from base 1.

This sequence originates from a man aged 50 or older who had recovered from COVID-19. This sequence uses TRBV9 and TRBJ2-2; a stretch of 10 junction bases matches TRBD1. Sample: peripheral blood. The DNA sequence follows: TGTGCCAGCAGCGTAGGACAGGGGGCAGACACCGGGGAGCTGTTTTTT. Translated, this gives CASSVGQGADTGELFF.